This TCR beta chain is drawn from a study of blood T cell repertoires in COVID-19. Overall study context: Italy, Spain and the United States were the sources of the convalescent and acute COVID-19 samples. T cells, B-cell-depleted T cells, or PBMCs supplied cDNA or gDNA.

The CDR3 consists of 17 residues. Per the original data handling: It was from reference gene primer amplification that nucleated cell counts were estimated. Method: immunoSEQ multiplex PCR; TCRdb's copy keeps in-frame clones and lacks some. V, J and clone size derive from that table, while D and trimming were established from the DNA sequence. The table records approximately 170,000 clones, approximately 85% of them present only once. This clone was seen just once. The sequencing input was peripheral blood. The chain links TRBV21-1 to TRBJ1-3. TRBV21-1 is described as a pseudogene. The sequence was collected from a middle-aged man who had recovered from COVID-19. The DNA for the CDR3 is TGTGCCAGCAGCCTGAGAAGGCAGGGAGGCTTGGGAAACACCATATATTTT. Its translation is CASSLRRQGGLGNTIYF.